This entry lists 5 T cell receptor beta chains sequenced from one sample in a study of T cells expressing NK-cell markers. TCRdb re-called the 5' RACE reads, yielding one record per CDR3 amino acid sequence without DNA. The repertoire table contains under 200,000 distinct CDR3 sequences. Specimen: blood T cells: a sorted CD56 or NKG2C T cell subset, CD4+ or CD8+ T cells, or bulk PBMC T cells (not recorded which). The receptors come from a woman between 18 and 69 years old in good health.

This chain links TRBV10-3 with TRBJ1-2. Per germline, CDR1 ENHRY and CDR2 SYGVKD. The CDR3 runs 12 residues. The CDR3 sequence: CAISEGNYGYTF.

The chain recombines TRBV2 with TRBJ2-3; checking the TCRdb D call of TRBD2 is not possible without DNA. The CDR3 extends over 18 amino acids. CDR1 is SNHLY and CDR2 is FYNNEI in the germline V gene. This chain's CDR3 is CASSEALRAGGPMDTQYF.

This chain links TRBV27 with TRBJ2-1; TCRdb's D call, TRBD2, is unchecked because there is no DNA. The CDR3 is made up of 15 amino acids. CDR1 MNHEY and CDR2 SMNVEV come from the germline V gene (reference sequence). The CDR3 loop is CASSFLASGLNEQFF.

The chain employs TRBV7-9 and TRBJ2-7. The germline V gene has CDR1 SEHNR and CDR2 FQNEAQ (reference sequence). The CDR3 spans 11 residues. The CDR3 reads CASESGYEQYF.

The chain employs TRBV3-1 and TRBJ2-1; TCRdb's D call of TRBD2 is untestable without DNA. This CDR3 spans 14 amino acids. From germline, CDR1 is LGHDT and CDR2 YNNKEL (reference sequence). The CDR3: CASSSGGSYNEQFF.